This entry features one T cell receptor beta chain sequence. These data come from a study of T cells in Graves' hyperthyroidism and ophthalmopathy. TCR beta CDR3 regions were amplified from RNA transcripts. Initially, a first-round RT-PCR of the TCR CDR3 employed the HTBI primer set. MiXCR, run by TCRdb on the multiplex PCR reads, gives a single entry per CDR3 protein. In the table there are approximately 300,000 distinct CDR3 sequences, about 15% of which are singletons. Isolation of PBMCs was performed on around 10 ml fresh peripheral blood. The sample consisted of blood. This TCR was recovered from a man under 40 with Graves' hyperthyroidism.

DNA for the CDR3: TGTGCCAGCAGCGGCGGACAGGGGAACCAAGAGACCCAGTACTTC. Protein sequence: CASSGGQGNQETQYF. The chain recombines TRBV9 with TRBJ2-5, with 9 bases identical to TRBD1. This CDR3 has 15 residues. The germline CDR1 and CDR2 sequences are SGDLS and YYNGEE. The ends lost 3 bases at V and 0 bases at J; junction bases unmatched: 3.